This T cell receptor beta chain was found in a study of T cells in Graves' hyperthyroidism and ophthalmopathy. The wider study: At initial diagnosis, before any treatment had begun, peripheral blood was obtained. Study-wide findings and caveats: The blood repertoire included most of the expanded thyroid clonotypes above 0.001.

RNA transcripts provided the source from which TCR beta CDR3 regions were amplified. First-round RT-PCR with HTBI primers amplified the TCR CDR3 region. TCRdb reanalysed the multiplex PCR reads using MiXCR and keeps one entry per CDR3 protein. The table lists about 260,000 distinct CDR3 sequences, 15% to 20% of them singletons. V lost 1 base and J 3 bases, leaving 12 bases between the germline ends. CDR1 MDHEN and CDR2 SYDVKM come from the germline V gene. CDR3 length equals 15 residues. In this sample, this clonotype turned up many times. What it recognizes is unknown. Diagnostic assessment was based on clinical symptoms, serum thyroxine and TRAb, thyroid ultrasound and orbital computed tomography. PBMCs were sourced from approximately 9.3 ml fresh peripheral blood.

Sequencing was carried out using blood. This TCR came from a woman between 18 and 29 years old with Graves' ophthalmopathy. This chain joins TRBV28 and TRBJ1-2; a weak D match, TRBD1 (5 bases). CDR3 sequence: CASSLFSGGDYGYTF. In DNA, the CDR3 is TGTGCCAGCAGTTTATTTTCGGGGGGTGACTATGGCTACACCTTC.